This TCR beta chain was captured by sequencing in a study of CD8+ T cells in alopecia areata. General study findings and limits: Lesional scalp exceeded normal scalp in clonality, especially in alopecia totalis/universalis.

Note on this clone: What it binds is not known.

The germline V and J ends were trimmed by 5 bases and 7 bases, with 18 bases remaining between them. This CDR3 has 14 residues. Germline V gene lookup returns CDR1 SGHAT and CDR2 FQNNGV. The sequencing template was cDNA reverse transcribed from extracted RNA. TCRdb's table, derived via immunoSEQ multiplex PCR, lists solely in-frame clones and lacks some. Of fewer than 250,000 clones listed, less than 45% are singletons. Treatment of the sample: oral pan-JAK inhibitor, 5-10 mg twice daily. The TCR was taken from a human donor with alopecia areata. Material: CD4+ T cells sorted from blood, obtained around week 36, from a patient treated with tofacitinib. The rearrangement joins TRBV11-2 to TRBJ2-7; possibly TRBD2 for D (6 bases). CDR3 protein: CASSGVRRAGEQYF. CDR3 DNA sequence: TGTGCCAGCAGCGGCGTTAGGAGGGCGGGGGAGCAGTACTTC.